The clone carrying this T cell receptor beta chain was observed many times. This sample is drawn from a study of T cells in Graves' hyperthyroidism and ophthalmopathy. RNA transcripts provided the source from which TCR beta CDR3 regions were amplified. The HTBI primer set was used in a first-round RT-PCR of the TCR CDR3. Using its own MiXCR run on the multiplex PCR reads, TCRdb lists one record per CDR3 protein. The table lists hundreds of thousands of distinct CDR3 sequences, roughly an eighth of them singletons. The length of the CDR3 is 16 residues. V was clipped by 0 bases and J by 1 base, with 11 bases between them. From germline, CDR1 is SGHRS and CDR2 YFSETQ. Graves' hyperthyroidism was deemed stable given no ophthalmopathy progression within 18 months. More than 8 ml fresh peripheral blood yielded the PBMCs.

The sequence was obtained from a woman aged 18-29 years with Graves' hyperthyroidism. The chain carries TRBV5-1 and TRBJ2-4; a weak D match, TRBD1 (5 bases). Sequenced material: blood. CDR3 nucleotide sequence: TGCGCCAGCAGCTTGGAAGGGGCACAGGCCAAAAACATTCAGTACTTC. It codes for CASSLEGAQAKNIQYF.